These 21 T cell receptor beta chains originate from one sample sequenced in a study of cytomegalovirus exposure and HLA in healthy donors. Primers included in the PCR were 60 Vbeta and 13 Jbeta primers. Repertoires were generated with immunoSEQ multiplex PCR, while TCRdb's copy carries only in-frame clones and drops some. Among some 180,000 clones listed, around 80% were seen once. The specimen sequenced was PBMCs. These receptors all come from a man between 18 and 35 years old in good health and CMV-seronegative.

This clone was counted a few times. The chain has TRBV7-2 and TRBJ1-3; no firm D call. The length of the CDR3 is 17 residues. V was shortened by 5 bases and J by 2 bases, with 19 bases between the two germline ends. Germline loops: CDR1 SGHTA, CDR2 FQGNSA. CDR3 amino acids: CASSPKTGNPTGNTIYF. The CDR3 coding sequence is TGTGCCAGCAGCCCGAAGACCGGGAATCCTACTGGAAACACCATATATTTT.

The genes are TRBV6-5 and TRBJ1-1, with TRBD1 matching over 7 bases. This CDR3 contains 13 residues. V gave up 6 bases and J gave up 7 bases; unmatched junction bases: 8. CDR1 and CDR2 from the germline V gene are MNHEY and SVGAGI. CDR3: CASRRTGSIEAFF. CDR3 in DNA: TGTGCCAGCAGGCGGACAGGCAGTATTGAAGCTTTCTTT.

The chain has TRBV4-1 and TRBJ1-2; 12 nucleotides line up with TRBD1. Germline trimming cut 2 bases from V and 8 bases from J; bases unmatched to any gene: 18. The germline V gene has CDR1 MGHRA and CDR2 YSYEKL. The CDR3 totals 19 residues. The CDR3 DNA reads as TGCGCCAGCAGCCAACTCCTGTCGGGACAGGGGGCTCGGGTTGGAGGCTACACCTTC. Its protein is CASSQLLSGQGARVGGYTF.

This clone turned up a few times. The rearrangement uses TRBV7-2 and TRBJ1-1, with 8 bases fitting TRBD1. The CDR3 runs to 14 residues. The germline V gene has CDR1 SGHTA and CDR2 FQGNSA. Trimming removed 3 bases from V and 1 base from J; junction bases left unmatched: 1. As DNA, the CDR3 is TGTGCCAGCAGCTTCAGGGGGCGGAACACTGAAGCTTTCTTT. Translated: CASSFRGRNTEAFF.

The chain joins TRBV7-8 to TRBJ1-1; the match to TRBD1 covers 12 bases. Trimming at V came to 4 bases and at J to 11 bases, leaving 2 bases not matched to a gene. The germline V gene has CDR1 SGHVS and CDR2 FQNEAQ. The CDR3 is 12 amino acids. The DNA for the CDR3 is TGTGCCAGCAGCTGGGACAGGGGGCCTGCTTTCTTT. Protein sequence: CASSWDRGPAFF.

The gene calls are TRBV5-1 and TRBJ2-7; D is possibly TRBD1 (5 bases). The CDR3 length is 14 residues. Germline CDR1 reads SGHRS; CDR2 reads YFSETQ. The V end was cut by 0 bases, the J end by 0 bases, with 7 bases between. The CDR3: CASSLGTNSYEQYF. CDR3 DNA sequence: TGCGCCAGCAGCTTGGGGACAAACTCCTACGAGCAGTACTTC.

This clone showed up just once. The V call is TRBV7-2, the J call TRBJ2-7, with TRBD1 identical over 9 bases. Germline values: CDR1 SGHTA, CDR2 FQGNSA. The CDR3 loop spans 17 amino acids. Unmatched junction bases numbered 7, after V lost 0 bases and J lost 1 base. DNA for the CDR3: TGTGCCAGCAGCTTAGCGGTGACAGGGGGTGAGTCCTACGAGCAGTACTTC. This gives the protein CASSLAVTGGESYEQYF.

Only one count was recorded for this clone. The CDR3 coding sequence is TGTGCCAGCAGCGTATCCGGGACACTTTATAATTCACCCCTCCACTTT. Residues: CASSVSGTLYNSPLHF. The rearrangement links TRBV5-4 to TRBJ1-6; D perhaps matches TRBD1 (6 bases). The CDR3 sequence is 16 residues long. Germline values: CDR1 SGHNT, CDR2 YYREEE (reference sequence). V dropped 4 bases and J dropped 4 bases, with 15 bases sitting between them.

The chain recombines TRBV7-2 with TRBJ2-7; D possibly corresponds to TRBD2 (6 bases). CDR1 SGHTA and CDR2 FQGNSA come from the germline V gene. V shed 0 bases and J shed 4 bases, with 10 bases lying between them. This CDR3 has 14 amino acids. DNA of the CDR3: TGTGCCAGCAGCTTAGCGGCTGGGGGGTACGAGCAGTACTTC. Protein: CASSLAAGGYEQYF.

The chain uses TRBV7-8 and TRBJ1-4; D uncertain. The V and J ends lost 6 bases and 8 bases respectively, with 13 bases between them. Germline lookup yields CDR1 SGHVS and CDR2 FQNEAQ. The CDR3 is 13 residues long. Here the CDR3 DNA reads TGTGCCAGCAGGAGGGCTACCGAGGAAAAACTGTTTTTT. Encoded protein: CASRRATEEKLFF. The whole variable domain, filled in from reference TRBV7-8 and TRBJ1-4, reads GAGVSQSPRYKVAKRGQDVALRCDPISGHVSLFWYQQALGQGPEFLTYFQNEAQLDKSGLPSDRFFAERPEGSVSTLKIQRTQQEDSAVYLCASRRATEEKLFFGSGTQLSVL.

Only one count was recorded for this clone. The chain links TRBV9 to TRBJ2-3, with D possibly matching TRBD2 (5 bases). The CDR3 loop spans 13 amino acids. Germline values: CDR1 SGDLS, CDR2 YYNGEE. V shed 4 bases and J shed 2 bases, with 8 bases lying between them. The CDR3 reads CASSFRDTDTQYF. DNA of the CDR3: TGTGCCAGCAGCTTCCGGGACACAGATACGCAGTATTTT.

A single count supports this clone. The chain has TRBV30 and TRBJ1-1; a possible D gene is TRBD1 (5 bases). Trimming stripped 7 bases from V and 1 base from J, with 7 bases between. Per the germline V gene, CDR1 is GTSNPN and CDR2 is SVGIG (reference sequence). This CDR3 contains 11 residues. CDR3 sequence (DNA): TGTGCCTTAACAGGGAACACTGAAGCTTTCTTT. This sequence encodes CALTGNTEAFF.

This chain links TRBV7-8 with TRBJ2-1; 8 bases fit TRBD2. The CDR3 contains 18 residues. CDR1 is SGHVS, CDR2 FQNEAQ, per germline. With 4 bases clipped from V and 3 bases from J, the junction kept 14 bases outside the gene matches. The DNA for the CDR3 is TGTGCCAGCAGCTCAAGTCTAGCGGGTGTTACTATCTACAATGAGCAGTTCTTC. Protein: CASSSSLAGVTIYNEQFF.

The chain couples TRBV4-3 to TRBJ2-7; D gene unclear. There are 13 residues in the CDR3. V lost 0 bases and J lost 4, with 7 bases in between. Germline loops: CDR1 LGHNA, CDR2 YSLEER. CDR3 residues: CASSQDPDYEQYF. The CDR3 nucleotides read TGCGCCAGCAGCCAAGATCCAGATTACGAGCAGTACTTC.

The chain carries TRBV11-3 and TRBJ2-5, with D tentatively TRBD2 (6 bases). CDR3 length: 16 residues. Germline V gene sequence: CDR1 SGHNT, CDR2 YENEEA. Between the trimmed V and J ends, which lost 2 bases and 1 base, there was a span of 14 bases. CDR3 sequence: CASSLRSQGGQETQYF. The CDR3 coding sequence is TGTGCCAGCAGCTTAAGGTCCCAGGGAGGCCAAGAGACCCAGTACTTC. Looking up the rest from reference TRBV11-3 and TRBJ2-5 gives the full variable domain: EAGVVQSPRYKIIEKKQPVAFWCNPISGHNTLYWYLQNLGQGPELLIRYENEEAVDDSQLPKDRFSAERLKGVDSTLKIQPAELGDSAVYLCASSLRSQGGQETQYFGPGTRLLVL.

The chain carries TRBV10-3 and TRBJ2-2; TRBD2 aligns across 15 bases. V lost 11 bases and J lost 3; bases outside the gene matches: 10. The CDR3 is 17 amino acids. Per the germline V gene, CDR1 is ENHRY and CDR2 is SYGVKD. The CDR3 is CASSHGLAGGDTGELFF. The CDR3 DNA follows: TGTGCCTCATCCCATGGACTAGCGGGAGGGGACACCGGGGAGCTGTTTTTT.

V is TRBV6-1 and J is TRBJ1-4; no clear D gene. CDR3 size: 15 residues. Trimming pared 6 bases from V and 0 bases from J, leaving 11 bases between. Germline V CDR1 and CDR2: MNHNS, SASEGT. CDR3 bases: TGTGCCAGCAGGTTTGGGAGTGCAACTAATGAAAAACTGTTTTTT. It translates to CASRFGSATNEKLFF.

The rearrangement links TRBV23-1 to TRBJ1-1; 8 bases align to TRBD1. TRBV23-1 is an ORF, with its function uncertain. This CDR3 is 13 amino acids long. Unmatched junction bases numbered 4, after V lost 7 bases and J lost 3 bases. The CDR3 DNA follows: TGCGCCAGCAAGACAGGGGAGGACACTGAAGCTTTCTTT. It codes for CASKTGEDTEAFF.

This CDR3 is CASTKGLGTPLRGQYF. The CDR3 DNA is TGTGCCAGCACCAAGGGGCTCGGGACTCCCCTCCGGGGGCAGTACTTC. The chain couples TRBV11-2 to TRBJ2-7; TRBD2 might be the D (6 bases). Per germline, CDR1 SGHAT and CDR2 FQNNGV. CDR3 length equals 16 residues. V dropped 7 bases and J dropped 9 bases, with 28 bases sitting between them.

This clone was detected once. This chain links TRBV5-6 with TRBJ2-5; D not certain. The J call could be wrong; TRBJ2-7 is a better fit for the DNA end. Germline V CDR1 and CDR2: SGHDT, YYEEEE. CDR3 length: 12 residues. CDR3 in amino acids: CASSLQSYEQYF. Here the CDR3 DNA reads TGTGCCAGCAGCTTACAGTCCTACGAGCAGTACTTC.

V usage is TRBV6-1 and J usage is TRBJ1-1; D is undetermined. CDR1 is MNHNS and CDR2 is SASEGT in the germline V gene. The CDR3 runs 14 residues. Trimming took off 5 bases at V and 0 bases at J, with 10 bases between the two ends. The CDR3 bases are TGTGCCAGCAGTTCCCTCAGGATGAACACTGAAGCTTTCTTT. Its translation: CASSSLRMNTEAFF.